This T cell receptor beta chain derives from a study of PD-L1 blockade in urothelial cancer. Study information: At some point between 2013 and 2014, patients got going on atezolizumab, taking 1,200 mg intravenously every 3 weeks. Researchers found blood samples held a median of roughly 140,000 T cells. About 85% of the roughly 29 patients were men whose urothelial cancer was bladder-origin.

The CDR3 covers 16 residues. Germline CDR1 SGHDT, CDR2 YYEEEE. With 0 bases clipped from V and 0 bases from J, the junction kept 3 bases outside the gene matches. Every PCR was spiked with synthetic TCR analog templates. The data were produced by immunoSEQ multiplex PCR, yet TCRdb's version contains in-frame clones alone and is incomplete. The sample holds about 91,000 clones, roughly nine tenths seen once. This TCR was sampled from a man aged 55-75 years with urothelial cancer. J is TRBJ1-3 and V is TRBV5-6; 7 bases line up with TRBD1. Sequencing used PBMCs, obtained around atezolizumab (anti-PD-L1) treatment. As DNA, the CDR3 is TGTGCCAGCAGCTTGGCCAGGGGGTTCTCTGGAAACACCATATATTTT. This translates into CASSLARGFSGNTIYF.